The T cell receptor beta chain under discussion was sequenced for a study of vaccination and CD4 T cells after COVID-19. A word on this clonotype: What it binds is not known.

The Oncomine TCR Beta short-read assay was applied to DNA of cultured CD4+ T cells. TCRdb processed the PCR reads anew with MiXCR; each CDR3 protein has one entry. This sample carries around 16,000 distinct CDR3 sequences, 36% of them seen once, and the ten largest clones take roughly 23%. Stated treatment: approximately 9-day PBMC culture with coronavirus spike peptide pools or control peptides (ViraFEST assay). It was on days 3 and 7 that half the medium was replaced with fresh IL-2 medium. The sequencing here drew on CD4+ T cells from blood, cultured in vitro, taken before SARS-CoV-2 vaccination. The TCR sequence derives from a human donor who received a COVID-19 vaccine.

DNA for the CDR3: TGTGCCAGCAGTTCCACTGAACCGGGACAGGGAGCCTATAATTCACCCCTCCACTTT. Translation: CASSSTEPGQGAYNSPLHF. The chain couples TRBV25-1 to TRBJ1-6; TRBD1 aligns across 9 bases. J was trimmed by 2 bases and V by 5 bases; bases with no gene match: 13. The CDR3 sequence is 19 residues long. Germline-derived CDR1 and CDR2 are MGHDK and SYGVNS. Supplemented by reference TRBV25-1 and TRBJ1-6, the full variable domain reads EADIYQTPRYLVIGTGKKITLECSQTMGHDKMYWYQQDPGMELHLIHYSYGVNSTEKGDLSSESTVSRIRTEHFPLTLESARPSHTSQYLCASSSTEPGQGAYNSPLHFGNGTRLTVT.